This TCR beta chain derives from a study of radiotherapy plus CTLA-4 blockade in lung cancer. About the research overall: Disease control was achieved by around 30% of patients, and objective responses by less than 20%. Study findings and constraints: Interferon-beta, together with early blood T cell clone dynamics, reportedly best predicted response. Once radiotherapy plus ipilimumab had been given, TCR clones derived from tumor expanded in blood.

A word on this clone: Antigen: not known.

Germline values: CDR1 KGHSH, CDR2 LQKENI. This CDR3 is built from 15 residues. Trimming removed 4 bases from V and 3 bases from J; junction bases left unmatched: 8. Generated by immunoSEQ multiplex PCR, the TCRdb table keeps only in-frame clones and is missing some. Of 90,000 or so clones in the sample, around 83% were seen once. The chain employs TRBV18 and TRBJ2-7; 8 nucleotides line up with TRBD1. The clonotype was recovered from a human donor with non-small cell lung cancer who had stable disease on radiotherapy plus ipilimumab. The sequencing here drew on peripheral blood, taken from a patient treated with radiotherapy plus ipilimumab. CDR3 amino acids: CASSRPGTGIYEQYF. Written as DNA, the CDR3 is TGTGCCAGCTCACGACCCGGGACAGGAATCTACGAGCAGTACTTC.